The 22 T cell receptor beta chains reported below all come from one sample, sequenced in a study of T cells after yellow fever vaccination. MiXCR was run by TCRdb on the 5' RACE reads, yielding one entry per CDR3 protein. The data hold over 300,000 distinct CDR3 sequences, with around 4% observed a single time. The sequencing used PBMCs, collected on the day of the yellow fever booster vaccination. These receptors were taken from a man aged 18 to 29 who received the YFV17D yellow fever vaccine.

This clonotype was found many times. The chain recombines TRBV5-1 with TRBJ2-2; no reliable D call. Germline-derived CDR1 and CDR2 are SGHRS and YFSETQ. Trimming cost V 0 bases and J 2 bases, with 8 bases left between them. This CDR3 has 15 residues. The CDR3 DNA reads as TGCGCCAGCAGCTTGGATATACCTAACACCGGGGAGCTGTTTTTT. This sequence encodes CASSLDIPNTGELFF.

This clonotype was recorded at least ten times. The chain joins TRBV10-3 to TRBJ2-5; D may be TRBD1 or TRBD2 (5 bases each). Trimming shortened V by 10 bases and J by 0 bases, and 18 bases separated the two germline ends. The V gene's germline CDR1 is ENHRY and CDR2 SYGVKD. The CDR3 runs to 15 residues. CDR3 protein: CASLGSRGDQETQYF. The CDR3 DNA sequence: TGTGCCAGCCTTGGGAGCCGAGGGGACCAAGAGACCCAGTACTTC.

The table lists this clonotype with many counts. The V and J genes are TRBV3-2 and TRBJ1-3; the table's D gene call, TRBD1, was not cross checked with the DNA. TRBV3-2 is termed a pseudogene. The CDR3 is 16 amino acids. The CDR3 bases are TGTGCCAGCAGCCAAGAGGGTAGGGGCGCCGAAAACACCATATATTTT. Translated, it gives CASSQEGRGAENTIYF.

The chain has TRBV5-1 and TRBJ2-5; D uncertain. The CDR3 loop spans 13 amino acids. V was cut by 2 bases and J by 4 bases, with 9 bases left in between. Germline V gives CDR1 SGHRS, CDR2 YFSETQ. The CDR3 coding sequence is TGCGCCAGCAGCTTAATTCAGAGAGAGACCCAGTACTTC. It codes for CASSLIQRETQYF.

This clonotype occurred many times. The V and J genes are TRBV27 and TRBJ2-2; D might be TRBD1 or TRBD2, each matching 6 bases. CDR1 is MNHEY and CDR2 is SMNVEV in the germline V gene (reference sequence). V was clipped by 8 bases and J by 5 bases, with 30 bases between them. The CDR3 extends over 19 amino acids. CDR3 sequence reads: CASVVGGSGGKRRTGELFF. As DNA, the CDR3 is TGTGCCAGCGTCGTTGGGGGGTCCGGGGGCAAAAGGAGGACCGGGGAGCTGTTTTTT.

This clonotype has just a few counts. The V and J genes are TRBV12-3 or TRBV12-4 and TRBJ2-7; 9 bases agree with TRBD2. The junction had 10 bases not matched to a gene; V was cut back by 2 bases and J by 5 bases. The CDR3 extends over 16 amino acids. In nucleotides, the CDR3 is TGTGCCAGCAGTTTATGGCTAGCGGGGCTCGGGGACGAGCAGTACTTC. This sequence encodes CASSLWLAGLGDEQYF.

This chain links TRBV20-1 with TRBJ1-5, with D unclear. Germline CDR1 and CDR2: DFQATT and SNEGSKA (reference sequence). V lost 3 bases and J lost 3, with 9 bases in between. This CDR3 is built from 13 residues. Here the CDR3 DNA reads TGCAGTGCTAGTCAGGCCACCAATCAGCCCCAGCATTTT. This codes for CSASQATNQPQHF.

V usage is TRBV5-1 and J usage is TRBJ2-5; D remains unclear. The CDR3 runs to 14 residues. Germline V gives CDR1 SGHRS, CDR2 YFSETQ. Between the trimmed V and J ends, which lost 1 base and 1 base, there was a span of 8 bases. CDR3 sequence: CASSLLAIQETQYF. The CDR3 nucleotides read TGCGCCAGCAGCTTGTTGGCTATCCAAGAGACCCAGTACTTC.

This clonotype was counted many times. The chain is built from TRBV3-1 and TRBJ2-2; possible D gene TRBD1, 6 bases. The germline CDR1 and CDR2 sequences are LGHDT and YNNKEL (reference sequence). Trimming removed 3 bases at V and 5 bases at J, with 7 bases between. This CDR3 comprises 13 residues. CDR3 in amino acids: CASSHRGTGELFF. CDR3 nucleotide sequence: TGTGCCAGCAGCCATAGGGGGACCGGGGAGCTGTTTTTT.

This clonotype was seen only a few times. This chain uses TRBV12-3 or TRBV12-4 with TRBJ2-1; the D call may be TRBD1 or TRBD2 (5 bases each). The CDR3 loop spans 16 amino acids. Between the trimmed V and J ends, which lost 3 bases and 2 bases, there was a span of 14 bases. The CDR3 loop reads CASSFPIGATYNEQFF. The CDR3 DNA sequence: TGTGCCAGCAGTTTTCCCATCGGGGCCACCTACAATGAGCAGTTCTTC.

This clonotype was observed a handful of times. The chain uses TRBV5-6 and TRBJ1-2; 7 positions agree with TRBD1. The V and J ends lost 1 base and 8 bases, in that order; junction bases with no gene match: 8. The CDR3 has 14 amino acids. Germline V gene sequence: CDR1 SGHDT, CDR2 YYEEEE. As DNA, the CDR3 is TGTGCCAGCAGCTTGATTTGGGACAGAGTCGGCTACACCTTC. Translation gives CASSLIWDRVGYTF. The full variable domain, its missing parts supplied by reference TRBV5-6 and TRBJ1-2, is DAGVTQSPTHLIKTRGQQVTLRCSPKSGHDTVSWYQQALGQGPQFIFQYYEEEERQRGNFPDRFSGHQFPNYSSELNVNALLLGDSALYLCASSLIWDRVGYTFGSGTRLTVV.

The table lists this clonotype with a few counts. The chain carries TRBV5-5 and TRBJ2-5; D may be TRBD1 (5 bases). V shed 0 bases and J shed 7 bases, with 16 bases lying between them. This CDR3 has 15 amino acids. Looked up from germline, CDR1 is SGHKS and CDR2 is YYEKEE (reference sequence). CDR3 protein: CASSLVGPGSGTQYF. The CDR3 DNA sequence: TGTGCCAGCAGCTTGGTCGGCCCAGGGTCCGGGACCCAGTACTTC.

The V and J genes are TRBV4-3 and TRBJ2-5; 8 bases map to TRBD1. CDR1 is LGHNA, CDR2 YSLEER, per germline. The V gene end was trimmed by 0 bases and the J gene end by 5 bases; junction bases not matched to a gene: 11. This CDR3 is 17 amino acids long. CDR3 residues: CASSQDRSGRGHETQYF. CDR3 nucleotides: TGCGCCAGCAGCCAAGATCGATCCGGCAGGGGGCATGAGACCCAGTACTTC.

This clonotype was observed many times. The final CDR3 position lacks the conserved phenylalanine or tryptophan, pointing to a likely read error. The DNA is omitted, as the CDR3 cannot be located on it reliably, and the CDR3 follows TCRdb's listing. The chain uses TRBV25-1 and TRBJ2-1; the table's D call of TRBD2 was not tested on the DNA. From germline, CDR1 is MGHDK and CDR2 SYGVNS. The CDR3 extends over 11 residues, inclusive of both ends. The chain's CDR3 is CASSGYGGGHL.

The V gene is TRBV7-2, the J gene TRBJ1-1, with D perhaps matching TRBD1 (6 bases). Germline V gene lookup returns CDR1 SGHTA and CDR2 FQGNSA. The CDR3 has 13 residues. V was shortened by 5 bases and J by 5 bases, with 12 bases between the two germline ends. CDR3 sequence reads: CASSLGGQTEAFF. For the CDR3, the DNA is TGTGCCAGCAGCCTGGGGGGGCAAACTGAAGCTTTCTTT.

There are a few counts of this clonotype. This sequence joins TRBV4-1 and TRBJ2-6; 9 bases line up with TRBD1. This CDR3 comprises 17 residues. From germline, CDR1 is MGHRA and CDR2 YSYEKL. The V gene end was trimmed by 0 bases and the J gene end by 1 base; junction bases not matched to a gene: 1. In DNA form, the CDR3 reads TGCGCCAGCAGCCAAGAAGGACAGGGGTCTGGGGCCAACGTCCTGACTTTC. It yields the protein CASSQEGQGSGANVLTF.

The V gene is TRBV24-1, the J gene TRBJ2-1; D possibly corresponds to TRBD2 (5 bases). CDR1 KGHDR and CDR2 SFDVKD come from the germline V gene. The CDR3 extends over 16 amino acids. Trimming left V 9 bases short and J 0 bases short, with 17 bases between. In DNA form, the CDR3 reads TGTGCCACCGGAGGACCGACACGTAGCTCCTACAATGAGCAGTTCTTC. Its protein is CATGGPTRSSYNEQFF.

In this sample, this clonotype turned up many times. The chain joins TRBV5-6 to TRBJ2-7; D gene ambiguous. V lost 4 bases to trimming and J lost 0 bases, with 8 bases between them. This CDR3 comprises 13 residues. Germline V gene data show CDR1 as SGHDT and CDR2 as YYEEEE. CDR3 nucleotide sequence: TGTGCCAGCAGCGGGGTAGACTCCTACGAGCAGTACGTC. This codes for CASSGVDSYEQYV.

V and J are TRBV29-1 and TRBJ1-5; 9 nucleotides match TRBD1. Trimming removed 4 bases from V and 4 bases from J; junction bases left unmatched: 14. Germline values: CDR1 SQVTM, CDR2 ANQGSEA. CDR3 length: 17 residues. In DNA form, the CDR3 reads TGCAGCGTTGTGGGACAGGGAATACTAGAGGATAATCAGCCCCAGCATTTT. Encoded protein: CSVVGQGILEDNQPQHF.

This clonotype was seen more than once but under ten times. The chain's CDR3 is CASSLDRGPSNTEAFF. CDR3 DNA: TGTGCCAGCAGCTTGGACAGGGGTCCTTCGAACACTGAAGCTTTCTTT. The chain links TRBV5-4 to TRBJ1-1; 7 nucleotides line up with TRBD1. J was trimmed by 1 base and V by 0 bases; bases with no gene match: 6. Germline CDR1 is SGHNT and CDR2 is YYREEE (reference sequence). There are 16 residues in the CDR3.

This clonotype was observed at least ten times. V is TRBV6-2 or TRBV6-3 and J is TRBJ2-1; D is undetermined. V lost 7 bases and J 0 bases, leaving 13 bases between the germline ends. Germline CDR1 reads MNHEY; CDR2 reads SVGEGT. This CDR3 has 15 amino acids. In nucleotides, the CDR3 is TGTGCCAGCACCTTGATCCCTAGCTCCTACAATGAGCAGTTCTTC. As protein: CASTLIPSSYNEQFF.

This clonotype appeared many times. The rearrangement joins TRBV5-1 to TRBJ2-1; TRBD2 matches at 7 bases. This CDR3 is built from 15 residues. The J segment lost 5 bases and the V segment lost 0 bases, leaving 5 bases of the junction unmatched. The germline V gene has CDR1 SGHRS and CDR2 YFSETQ. CDR3 sequence: CASSLVGGRNNEQFF. CDR3 coding DNA: TGCGCCAGCAGCTTGGTGGGGGGGAGAAACAATGAGCAGTTCTTC.